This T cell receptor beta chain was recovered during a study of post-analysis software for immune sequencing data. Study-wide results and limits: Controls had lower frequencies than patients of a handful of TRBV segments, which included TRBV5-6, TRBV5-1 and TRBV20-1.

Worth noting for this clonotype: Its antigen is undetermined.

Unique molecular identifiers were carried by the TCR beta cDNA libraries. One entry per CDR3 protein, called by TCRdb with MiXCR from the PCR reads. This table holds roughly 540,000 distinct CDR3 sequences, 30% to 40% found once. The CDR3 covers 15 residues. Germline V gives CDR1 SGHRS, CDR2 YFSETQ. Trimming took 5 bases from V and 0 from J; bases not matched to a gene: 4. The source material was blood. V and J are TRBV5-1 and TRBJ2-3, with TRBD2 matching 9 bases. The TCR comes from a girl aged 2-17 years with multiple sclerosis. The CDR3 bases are TGCGCCAGCAGTCCTAGCGGGATGAGCACAGATACGCAGTATTTT. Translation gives CASSPSGMSTDTQYF.